The present TCR beta chain was sequenced within a study of cytomegalovirus exposure and HLA in healthy donors. General study findings and limits: After further analysis at a later stage, around 17,000 TCR beta sequences were associated with HLA alleles at 0.05 false discovery rate. Accurate prediction of most subjects' HLA-A and HLA-B alleles from TCR beta sequences was reported.

With respect to this clone: The antigen is undetermined.

The PCR had 60 Vbeta and 13 Jbeta primers. Produced via immunoSEQ multiplex PCR; TCRdb's table is partial and in-frame only. Counted here are about 140,000 clones, 65% to 85% occurring once; the ten biggest clones make up approximately 0.9%. The germline V gene has CDR1 LGHNT and CDR2 FRNRAP. The CDR3 consists of 16 residues. Between the trimmed V and J ends, which lost 0 bases and 7 bases, there was a span of 18 bases. The chain employs TRBV12-5 and TRBJ1-1, with a weak D call TRBD1 (6 bases). This TCR derives from a man younger than 30 in good health and CMV-seronegative. Sequencing used PBMCs. DNA of the CDR3: TGTGCTAGTGGTTTGGTACTGAACAGGGCTGCGGATGAAGCTTTCTTT. Translation gives CASGLVLNRAADEAFF.